These T cell receptor beta chains were read from a single sample in a study of T cell repertoires in cytomegalovirus infection. TCRdb used MiXCR to reprocess the reads, holding one entry per CDR3 protein. This table holds about 740,000 distinct CDR3 sequences, less than 40% found once. Sequencing was carried out using PBMCs. These receptors originate from a human donor in good health (CMV status not recorded). Some clones in this sample may be carry-over from other donors' samples. Both conserved end residues are part of each CDR3. D genes are given only for firm matches. Clone size is shown for a subset of rows, as once, few, many or a class of expanded clone.

>TRBJ2-3|-|TRBD1|TRBV5-6
CASSLATGQFSTDTQYF
TGTGCCAGCAGCTTGGCAACGGGACAGTTTAGCACAGATACGCAGTATTTT
>TRBJ2-7|few|-|TRBV20-1
CSARRIIYEQYF
TGCAGTGCTAGGCGGATAATCTACGAGCAGTACTTC
>TRBJ1-4|few|-|TRBV4-1
CASTELRRENEKLFF
TGCGCCAGCACCGAGCTCCGGAGAGAGAATGAAAAACTGTTTTTT
>TRBJ1-5|many|-|TRBV7-8
CASSLGFNQPQHF
TGTGCCAGCAGTTTAGGGTTCAATCAGCCCCAGCATTTT
>TRBJ1-1|-|-|TRBV7-9
CASSRKTVNTEAFF
TGTGCCAGCAGCCGGAAAACAGTGAACACTGAAGCTTTCTTT
>TRBJ1-5|-|TRBD1|TRBV5-6
CASSLGGTEQPQHF
TGTGCCAGCAGCTTAGGAGGGACAGAGCAGCCCCAGCATTTT
>TRBJ1-1|-|-|TRBV30
CAWRVAGEAFF
TGTGCCTGGAGGGTGGCAGGGGAAGCTTTCTTT
>TRBJ2-2|-|-|TRBV7-8
CASSASGTPNTGELFF
TGTGCCAGCAGCGCCTCCGGGACCCCCAACACCGGGGAGCTGTTTTTT
>TRBJ2-7|-|-|TRBV11-2
CASSLRHSEQYF
TGTGCCAGCAGCTTGAGACACTCCGAGCAGTACTTC
>TRBJ1-1|few|-|TRBV7-8
CASSLGQALNTEAFF
TGTGCCAGCAGCTTAGGTCAGGCCCTGAACACTGAAGCTTTCTTT
>TRBJ1-2|-|-|TRBV12-3/TRBV12-4
CASTVDGRDYGYTF
TGTGCCAGCACCGTGGACGGGCGTGACTATGGCTACACCTTC
>TRBJ1-5|few|-|TRBV28
CASSLWGRNSNQPQHF
TGTGCCAGCAGTTTATGGGGACGGAATAGCAATCAGCCCCAGCATTTT
>TRBJ1-6|-|-|TRBV2
CASSEERSPLHF
TGTGCCAGCAGTGAAGAACGGTCACCCCTCCACTTT
>TRBJ2-1|few|TRBD1|TRBV12-5
CASGFGTGYNNEQFF
TGTGCTAGTGGTTTCGGGACAGGGTACAACAATGAGCAGTTCTTC
>TRBJ2-1|once|-|TRBV24-1
CAISDARWEHFF
TGTGCCATCAGTGATGCTCGATGGGAGCATTTCTTC
>TRBJ2-1|-|TRBD2|TRBV28
CASSAQRLAGPYNEQFF
TGTGCCAGCAGTGCCCAAAGACTAGCGGGTCCATACAATGAGCAGTTCTTC
>TRBJ2-7|-|TRBD1|TRBV5-1
CASSSSGQESYEQYF
TGCGCCAGCAGTTCCTCCGGACAGGAATCCTACGAGCAGTACTTC
>TRBJ2-7|once|TRBD1|TRBV10-3
CAISVSRDRVHEQYF
TGTGCCATCAGTGTAAGCCGGGACAGGGTCCACGAGCAGTACTTC
>TRBJ2-3|-|TRBD2|TRBV7-2
CASSLKGGGTSLSTDTQYF
TGTGCCAGCAGCTTAAAAGGCGGGGGGACGTCTCTTAGCACAGATACGCAGTATTTT
>TRBJ1-1|-|-|TRBV10-3
CAISGGDRTEAFF
TGTGCCATCAGTGGGGGGGATCGGACTGAAGCTTTCTTT
>TRBJ1-2|few|-|TRBV19
CASSMGVSNYGYTF
TGTGCCAGTAGTATGGGCGTTTCTAACTATGGCTACACCTTC
>TRBJ2-5|once|TRBD1|TRBV11-3
CASSVTGTGMGTQYF
TGTGCCAGCAGTGTAACCGGGACAGGGATGGGGACCCAGTACTTC
>TRBJ1-2|-|-|TRBV7-2
CASSSYFDGYTF
TGTGCCAGCAGCTCCTACTTCGATGGCTACACCTTC
>TRBJ2-7|few|-|TRBV4-1
CASSQGNGRKNEQYF
TGCGCCAGCAGCCAAGGGAACGGCCGGAAAAACGAGCAGTACTTC
>TRBJ1-5|-|-|TRBV19
CASRKGLGQPQHF
TGTGCCAGTAGGAAGGGTCTCGGACAGCCCCAGCATTTT
>TRBJ2-1|few|TRBD1|TRBV7-2
CASSLPGQILFF
TGTGCCAGCAGCTTACCGGGACAGATTTTGTTCTTC
>TRBJ1-3|few|-|TRBV6-1
CASSAREGNTIYF
TGTGCCAGCAGTGCTAGGGAGGGAAACACCATATATTTT
>TRBJ1-4|-|-|TRBV28
CASSLRWEKLFF
TGTGCCAGCAGTTTACGGTGGGAAAAACTGTTTTTT
>TRBJ1-2|-|-|TRBV7-2
CASSLGRGKNVRYGYTF
TGTGCCAGCAGCTTAGGACGAGGGAAGAATGTCCGCTATGGCTACACCTTC
>TRBJ2-3|-|TRBD2|TRBV27
CASSSGLATQYF
TGTGCCAGCAGTTCGGGACTAGCGACGCAGTATTTT
>TRBJ1-5|-|-|TRBV30
CAWSVQPQPQHF
TGTGCCTGGAGTGTGCAGCCGCAGCCCCAGCATTTT
>TRBJ2-5|few|-|TRBV12-3/TRBV12-4
CASESPQETQYF
TGTGCCAGCGAGAGTCCTCAAGAGACCCAGTACTTC
>TRBJ1-2|-|TRBD1|TRBV20-1
CSARGQGYGYTF
TGCAGTGCTCGCGGACAGGGTTATGGCTACACCTTC
>TRBJ1-1|-|-|TRBV7-6
CASSSDGPAGTEAFF
TGTGCCAGCAGCTCAGATGGGCCGGCAGGAACTGAAGCTTTCTTT
>TRBJ2-1|-|TRBD1|TRBV7-9
CASSPTVGTGEHNEQFF
TGTGCCAGCAGCCCGACCGTGGGGACAGGGGAGCACAATGAGCAGTTCTTC
>TRBJ1-1|-|-|TRBV12-3/TRBV12-4
CASSSDVGINTEAFF
TGTGCCAGCAGTTCTGACGTGGGGATAAACACTGAAGCTTTCTTT
>TRBJ2-3|many|TRBD1|TRBV7-2
CASSYHRGLSDTQYF
TGTGCCAGCAGCTACCACAGGGGGCTCTCAGATACGCAGTATTTT
>TRBJ1-5|-|-|TRBV19
CASSIIRDLNQPQHF
TGTGCCAGTAGTATCATCCGGGACCTTAATCAGCCCCAGCATTTT
>TRBJ2-7|many|TRBD2|TRBV7-8
CASSSSLQLAGVWYEQYF
TGTGCCAGCAGCTCATCCCTCCAACTAGCGGGAGTTTGGTACGAGCAGTACTTC
>TRBJ2-1|-|TRBD2|TRBV29-1
CSVVRYASGRTSYNEQFF
TGCAGCGTTGTACGGTATGCTAGCGGGAGGACTTCTTACAATGAGCAGTTCTTC
>TRBJ1-4|few|TRBD1|TRBV25-1
CASSAQGGINEKLFF
TGTGCCAGCAGTGCCCAGGGGGGGATTAATGAAAAACTGTTTTTT